The 20 T cell receptor beta chains below were found in one sample sequenced in a study of T cells in Graves' hyperthyroidism and ophthalmopathy. Amplification of TCR beta CDR3 regions used RNA as the template. The HTBI primer set was used in a first-round RT-PCR of the TCR CDR3. TCRdb fed the multiplex PCR reads into MiXCR, producing one record per CDR3 protein. The table records some 550,000 distinct CDR3 sequences, about a sixth of them present only once. The sample consisted of blood. These receptors were taken from a woman between 40 and 50 years old with Graves' ophthalmopathy.

This clonotype was recorded at least ten times. This rearrangement joins TRBV29-1 to TRBJ2-3; D not certain. CDR3 size: 12 residues. Germline V CDR1 and CDR2: SQVTM, ANQGSEA. V shed 5 bases and J shed 6 bases, with 12 bases lying between them. DNA for the CDR3: TGCAGCGTTACTCAGGTTCGGGATACGCAGTATTTT. Translating it yields CSVTQVRDTQYF.

The CDR3 sequence is CAWSIQGATGNQPQHF. CDR3 nucleotide sequence: TGTGCCTGGAGCATACAGGGGGCGACTGGCAATCAGCCCCAGCATTTT. The rearrangement joins TRBV30 to TRBJ1-5, with TRBD1 identical over 9 bases. With V trimmed by 3 bases and J by 2 bases, 8 bases remained unmatched. There are 16 residues in the CDR3. Looked up from germline, CDR1 is GTSNPN and CDR2 is SVGIG (reference sequence).

At least ten counts were recorded for this clonotype. The genes are TRBV3-1 and TRBJ1-1; D is uncertain. V was pared by 4 bases and J by 3 bases, with 12 bases between. CDR3 length equals 14 residues. From germline, CDR1 is LGHDT and CDR2 YNNKEL (reference sequence). This CDR3 reads CASSLDMSDTEAFF. CDR3 nucleotides: TGTGCCAGCAGCCTCGACATGAGCGACACTGAAGCTTTCTTT.

The table lists this clonotype with a few counts. This rearrangement joins TRBV5-8 to TRBJ2-1; TRBD1 aligns across 7 bases. With 4 bases clipped from V and 5 bases from J, the junction kept 12 bases outside the gene matches. From germline, CDR1 is SGHTS and CDR2 YDEGEE. CDR3 size: 16 residues. As DNA, the CDR3 is TGTGCCAGCAGCCCGACTACAGGGGATGAGGACAATGAGCAGTTCTTC. Amino acids: CASSPTTGDEDNEQFF.

At least ten counts were recorded for this clonotype. The gene calls are TRBV5-1 and TRBJ1-6; D ambiguous. The V and J ends lost 0 bases and 0 bases respectively, with 7 bases between them. CDR1 and CDR2 (germline): SGHRS, YFSETQ. The CDR3 extends over 16 amino acids. The CDR3 loop reads CASSLGLNSYNSPLHF. The CDR3 bases are TGCGCCAGCAGCTTGGGGCTGAACTCCTATAATTCACCCCTCCACTTT.

The rearrangement links TRBV24-1 to TRBJ2-3; a possible D gene is TRBD1 (5 bases). Germline lookup yields CDR1 KGHDR and CDR2 SFDVKD. Trimming cost V 7 bases and J 4 bases, with 5 bases left between them. CDR3 length: 11 residues. CDR3 region: CATSRADTQYF. CDR3 sequence (DNA): TGTGCCACCAGCAGGGCAGATACGCAGTATTTT.

In its sample, this clonotype was seen many times. The V gene is TRBV6-1, the J gene TRBJ2-1; 15 bases line up with TRBD2. The length of the CDR3 is 15 residues. J lost 7 bases, V lost 7 bases, and 5 bases had no gene match. Looked up from germline, CDR1 is MNHNS and CDR2 is SASEGT. The CDR3 nucleotides read TGTGCCAGCAACGACGGGACTAGCGGGGGGAATGAGCAGTTCTTC. Its translation is CASNDGTSGGNEQFF.

This clonotype has ten or more counts. V usage is TRBV14 and J usage is TRBJ2-7, with D possibly matching TRBD1 (5 bases). Trimming removed 4 bases from V and 5 bases from J, with 12 bases in between. Germline V lookup: CDR1 SGHDN, CDR2 FVKESK. The CDR3 contains 13 residues. The CDR3 region has the DNA TGTGCCAGCAGCCCAGACAGCGCCCACGAGCAGTACTTC. Translated: CASSPDSAHEQYF. The variable domain in full, with the rest retrieved from reference TRBV14 and TRBJ2-7, is EAGVTQFPSHSVIEKGQTVTLRCDPISGHDNLYWYRRVMGKEIKFLLHFVKESKQDESGMPNNRFLAERTGGTYSTLKVQPAELEDSGVYFCASSPDSAHEQYFGPGTRLTVT.

This clonotype was seen many times. As DNA, the CDR3 is TGTGCCAGCAGCTTACAGGGTCTGATCTATGGCTACACCTTC. As protein: CASSLQGLIYGYTF. The chain couples TRBV7-8 to TRBJ1-2, with a possible D match to TRBD1 (5 bases). V gave up 2 bases and J gave up 4 bases, with 11 bases separating them. CDR3 length equals 14 residues. From germline, CDR1 is SGHVS and CDR2 FQNEAQ.

This clonotype was observed at least ten times. The rearrangement links TRBV5-1 to TRBJ2-5; maybe TRBD2 (5 bases). Trimming took off 4 bases at V and 2 bases at J, with 12 bases between the two ends. The CDR3 contains 14 residues. Per germline, CDR1 SGHRS and CDR2 YFSETQ. For the CDR3, the DNA is TGCGCCAGCAGCCCGGTACCGGGGCAAGAGACCCAGTACTTC. Its translation is CASSPVPGQETQYF. The full variable domain, with the rest looked up from reference TRBV5-1 and TRBJ2-5, is KAGVTQTPRYLIKTRGQQVTLSCSPISGHRSVSWYQQTPGQGLQFLFEYFSETQRNKGNFPGRFSGRQFSNSRSEMNVSTLELGDSALYLCASSPVPGQETQYFGPGTRLLVL.

This clonotype was seen repeatedly, ten times or more. The CDR3 nucleotides read TGTGCCAGCAGTTCCCACTCTCCGACCGGGGAAGCTTTCTTT. It codes for CASSSHSPTGEAFF. The genes are TRBV12-3 or TRBV12-4 and TRBJ1-1; D gene uncertain. Trimming took 4 bases from V and 8 from J, leaving 17 bases between them. This CDR3 spans 14 amino acids.

A few counts support this clonotype. At one boundary the junction diverges from the germline segment, which might be a read error. The gene calls are TRBV5-1 and TRBJ2-1; possible D gene TRBD1, 6 bases. In germline, CDR1 is SGHRS, CDR2 YFSETQ. There are 15 residues in the CDR3. Here the CDR3 DNA reads TGTGCCAGCAGCCCGCCGGACAGAAGGGTCTATGAGCAGTTCTTC. Its protein is CASSPPDRRVYEQFF.

This clonotype was counted only a few times. The chain uses TRBV10-3 and TRBJ2-2, with 8 bases fitting TRBD2. CDR1 and CDR2 (germline): ENHRY, SYGVKD. Germline trimming cut 6 bases from V and 0 bases from J; bases unmatched to any gene: 6. This CDR3 is built from 16 residues. This CDR3 is CAISSSGATNTGELFF. DNA of the CDR3: TGTGCCATCAGCAGTAGCGGGGCTACGAACACCGGGGAGCTGTTTTTT.

This clonotype was counted at least ten times. The V and J genes are TRBV2 and TRBJ1-4; D not resolved. There are 13 residues in the CDR3. Germline CDR1 is SNHLY and CDR2 is FYNNEI. V lost 2 bases and J lost 6, with 7 bases in between. The CDR3 coding sequence is TGTGCCAGCAGTGAACAGGCGGATGAAAAACTGTTTTTT. It yields the protein CASSEQADEKLFF.

The chain couples TRBV11-1 to TRBJ2-2; 8 bases agree with TRBD1. J gave up 1 base and V 5 bases, and 12 bases lay outside the gene matches. This CDR3 is 18 amino acids long. In germline, CDR1 is SGHAT, CDR2 FQDESV (reference sequence). The CDR3 region is CASSVSGQGGLNTGELFF. The CDR3, as DNA: TGTGCCAGCAGCGTATCCGGACAGGGCGGTTTGAACACCGGGGAGCTGTTTTTT.

This clonotype was counted many times. V usage is TRBV5-1 and J usage is TRBJ1-1; 8 nucleotides align to TRBD1. V shed 3 bases, J shed 10 bases, and the junction held 8 bases outside the gene matches. The CDR3 loop spans 13 amino acids. CDR1 SGHRS and CDR2 YFSETQ come from the germline V gene. CDR3 nucleotide sequence: TGCGCCAGCAGCTCACAGGGGGACGTAGGAGCTTTCTTT. Its protein product is CASSSQGDVGAFF.

This clonotype was detected a few times. This could be a read error, since a much larger clone is one nucleotide away. V is TRBV30 and J is TRBJ2-3; D remains unclear. Germline assignment: CDR1 GTSNPN and CDR2 SVGIG (reference sequence). The V end was cut by 3 bases, the J end by 7 bases, with 5 bases between. There are 10 residues in the CDR3. DNA for the CDR3: TGTGCCTGGAGGGGGAATACGCAGTATTTT. This encodes CAWRGNTQYF. The full variable domain, rest sourced from reference TRBV30 and TRBJ2-3, is SQTIHQWPATLVQPVGSPLSLECTVEGTSNPNLYWYRQAAGRGLQLLFYSVGIGQISSEVPQNLSASRPQDRQFILSSKKLLLSDSGFYLCAWRGNTQYFGPGTRLTVL.

The chain uses TRBV5-1 and TRBJ2-5, with D unresolved. The ends were cut back, 0 bases at V and 5 bases at J, with 14 bases in the middle. The CDR3 totals 15 residues. The germline V gene encodes CDR1 SGHRS and CDR2 YFSETQ. Written as DNA, the CDR3 is TGCGCCAGCAGCTTGGCCCCGGTAGGCGGTGAGACCCAGTACTTC. It encodes CASSLAPVGGETQYF.

The rearrangement uses TRBV28 and TRBJ1-6; D call uncertain. The CDR3 sequence is 12 residues long. The germline V and J ends were trimmed by 7 bases and 9 bases, with 10 bases remaining between them. Germline assignment: CDR1 MDHEN and CDR2 SYDVKM. The CDR3 spells CASTNRPSPLHF. CDR3 sequence (DNA): TGTGCCAGCACCAATAGACCTTCACCCCTCCACTTT.

This clonotype was counted at least ten times. V gene TRBV2 combines with J gene TRBJ2-7; the D gene is possibly TRBD2 (5 bases). V was clipped by 6 bases and J by 3 bases, with 12 bases between them. The CDR3 loop spans 13 amino acids. Germline V lookup: CDR1 SNHLY, CDR2 FYNNEI. CDR3 bases: TGTGCCAGCAGCATAGGACGGGGCTACGAGCAGTACTTC. It specifies CASSIGRGYEQYF. Full variable domain (remainder filled in from reference TRBV2 and TRBJ2-7): EPEVTQTPSHQVTQMGQEVILRCVPISNHLYFYWYRQILGQKVEFLVSFYNNEISEKSEIFDDQFSVERPDGSNFTLKIRSTKLEDSAMYFCASSIGRGYEQYFGPGTRLTVT.